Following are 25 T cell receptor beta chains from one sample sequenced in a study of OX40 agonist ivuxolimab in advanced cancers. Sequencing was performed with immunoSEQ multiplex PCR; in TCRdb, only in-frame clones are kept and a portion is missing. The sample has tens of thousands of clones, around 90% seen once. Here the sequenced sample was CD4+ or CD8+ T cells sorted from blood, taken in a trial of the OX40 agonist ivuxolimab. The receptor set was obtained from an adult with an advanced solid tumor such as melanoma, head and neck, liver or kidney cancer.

CDR3 sequence reads: CASSPSTSGSPDTQYF. CDR3 coding DNA: TGCGCCAGCAGCCCATCGACTAGCGGGAGTCCAGATACGCAGTATTTT. The rearrangement uses TRBV5-1 and TRBJ2-3, with TRBD2 matching 12 bases. This CDR3 is 16 amino acids long. In germline, CDR1 is SGHRS, CDR2 YFSETQ. V trimming: 4 bases; J trimming: 4 bases; junction bases outside the gene matches: 7. The variable domain in full, completed from reference TRBV5-1 and TRBJ2-3, reads KAGVTQTPRYLIKTRGQQVTLSCSPISGHRSVSWYQQTPGQGLQFLFEYFSETQRNKGNFPGRFSGRQFSNSRSEMNVSTLELGDSALYLCASSPSTSGSPDTQYFGPGTRLTVL.

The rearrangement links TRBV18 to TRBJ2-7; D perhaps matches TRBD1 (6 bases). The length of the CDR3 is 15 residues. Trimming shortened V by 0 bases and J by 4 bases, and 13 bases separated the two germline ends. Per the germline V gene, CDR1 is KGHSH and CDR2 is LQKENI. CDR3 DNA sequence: TGTGCCAGCTCACCACCGATGGGGGCGTTATACGAGCAGTACTTC. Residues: CASSPPMGALYEQYF.

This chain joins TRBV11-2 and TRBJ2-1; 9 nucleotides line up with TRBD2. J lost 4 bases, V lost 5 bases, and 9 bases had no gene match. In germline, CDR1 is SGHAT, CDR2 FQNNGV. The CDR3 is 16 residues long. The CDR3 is CASSPLAGVAYNEQFF. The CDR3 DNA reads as TGTGCCAGCAGCCCATTAGCGGGAGTTGCTTACAATGAGCAGTTCTTC.

As DNA, the CDR3 is TGTGCCATCAGTGGCCTAGCGGAAAAAGGGGATGAGCAGTTCTTC. Translated, it gives CAISGLAEKGDEQFF. V is TRBV10-3 and J is TRBJ2-1, with TRBD2 matching over 7 bases. Germline V gene data show CDR1 as ENHRY and CDR2 as SYGVKD. The length of the CDR3 is 15 residues. J was trimmed by 8 bases and V by 4 bases; bases with no gene match: 11.

CDR3 residues: CASSVYNEQFF. CDR3 DNA: TGTGCCAGCAGCGTCTACAATGAGCAGTTCTTC. The J gene is TRBJ2-1, the V gene TRBV5-4; D is uncertain. There are 11 residues in the CDR3. The germline V and J ends were trimmed by 4 bases and 3 bases, with 2 bases remaining between them. Per germline, CDR1 SGHNT and CDR2 YYREEE (reference sequence).

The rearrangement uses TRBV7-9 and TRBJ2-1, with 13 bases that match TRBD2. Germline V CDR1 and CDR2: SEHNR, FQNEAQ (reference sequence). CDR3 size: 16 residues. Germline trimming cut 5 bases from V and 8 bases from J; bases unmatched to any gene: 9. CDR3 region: CASSKTSGRLLDEQFF. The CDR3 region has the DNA TGTGCCAGCAGCAAGACTAGCGGGAGGTTGTTAGATGAGCAGTTCTTC.

The CDR3 DNA sequence: TGTGCCAGCAGTTCGTACAGGGTGCCCTACGAGCAGTACTTC. Translated: CASSSYRVPYEQYF. V gene TRBV28 combines with J gene TRBJ2-7, with a tentative D call TRBD1 (6 bases). The CDR3 covers 14 residues. Trimming stripped 4 bases from V and 2 bases from J, with 12 bases between. Per the germline V gene, CDR1 is MDHEN and CDR2 is SYDVKM.

In DNA, the CDR3 is TGTGCCAGCAGTAATCCCCGAACTCCGACTAGCGGGGACACTCGGGAGACCCAGTACTTC. Translation: CASSNPRTPTSGDTRETQYF. V and J are TRBV7-6 and TRBJ2-5; 11 bases agree with TRBD2. Germline CDR1 is SGHVS and CDR2 is FNYEAQ. J gave up 5 bases and V 6 bases, and 23 bases lay outside the gene matches. CDR3 length: 20 residues.

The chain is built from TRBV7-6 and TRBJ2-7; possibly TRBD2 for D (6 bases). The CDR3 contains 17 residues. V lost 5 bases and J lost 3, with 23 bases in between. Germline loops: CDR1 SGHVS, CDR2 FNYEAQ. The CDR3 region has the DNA TGTGCCAGCAGCCCGAATGGGGATGGGGGGAGGATCTACGAGCAGTACTTC. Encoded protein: CASSPNGDGGRIYEQYF.

This CDR3 reads CASSLHGLAGDEQYF. In DNA form, the CDR3 reads TGTGCCAGCAGCTTACACGGACTAGCGGGAGACGAGCAGTACTTC. V gene TRBV7-8 combines with J gene TRBJ2-7; 13 bases line up with TRBD2. The CDR3 totals 15 residues. Germline loops: CDR1 SGHVS, CDR2 FQNEAQ. Trimming cost V 2 bases and J 5 bases; bases outside gene matches: 3.

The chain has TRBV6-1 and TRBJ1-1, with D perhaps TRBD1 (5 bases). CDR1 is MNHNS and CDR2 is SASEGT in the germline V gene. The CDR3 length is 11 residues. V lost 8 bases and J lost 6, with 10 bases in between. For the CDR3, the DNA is TGTGCCAGCCGGAGGGGTGCTGAAGCTTTCTTT. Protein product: CASRRGAEAFF.

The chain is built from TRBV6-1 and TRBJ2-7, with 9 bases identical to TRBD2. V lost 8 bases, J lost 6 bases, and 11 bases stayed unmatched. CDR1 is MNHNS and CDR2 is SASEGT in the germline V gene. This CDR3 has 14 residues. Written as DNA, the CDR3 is TGTGCCAGCCTCCGGATAGCGGGAGACGGCGAGCAGTACTTC. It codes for CASLRIAGDGEQYF.

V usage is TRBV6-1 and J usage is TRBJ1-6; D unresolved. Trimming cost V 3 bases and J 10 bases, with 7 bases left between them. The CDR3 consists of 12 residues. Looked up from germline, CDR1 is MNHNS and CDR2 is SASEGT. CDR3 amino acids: CASSDHMSPLHF. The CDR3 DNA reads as TGTGCCAGCAGTGACCATATGTCACCCCTCCACTTT.

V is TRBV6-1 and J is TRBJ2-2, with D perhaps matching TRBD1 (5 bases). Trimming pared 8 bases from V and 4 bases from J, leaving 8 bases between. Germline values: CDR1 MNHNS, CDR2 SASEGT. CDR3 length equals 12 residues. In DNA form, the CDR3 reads TGTGCCAGCCCTAGGGGCACCGGGGAGCTGTTTTTT. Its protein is CASPRGTGELFF.

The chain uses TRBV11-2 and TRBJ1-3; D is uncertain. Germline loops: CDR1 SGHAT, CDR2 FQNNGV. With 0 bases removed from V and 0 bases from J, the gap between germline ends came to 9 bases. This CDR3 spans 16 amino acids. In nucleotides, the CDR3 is TGTGCCAGCAGCTTAGATTATTATACCTCTGGAAACACCATATATTTT. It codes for CASSLDYYTSGNTIYF.

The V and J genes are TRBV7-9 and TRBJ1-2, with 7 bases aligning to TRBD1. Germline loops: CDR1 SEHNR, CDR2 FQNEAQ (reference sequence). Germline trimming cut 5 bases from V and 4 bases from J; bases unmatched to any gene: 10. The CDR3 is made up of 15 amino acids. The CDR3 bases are TGTGCCAGCAGCCGGACAATGACAGGGAGCTATGGCTACACCTTC. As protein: CASSRTMTGSYGYTF.

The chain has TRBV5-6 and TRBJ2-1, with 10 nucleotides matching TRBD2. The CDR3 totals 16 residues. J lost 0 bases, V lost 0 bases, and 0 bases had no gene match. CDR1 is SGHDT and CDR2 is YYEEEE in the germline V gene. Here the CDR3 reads CASSLEREGSYNEQFF. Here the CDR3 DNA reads TGTGCCAGCAGCTTGGAGCGGGAGGGCTCCTACAATGAGCAGTTCTTC.

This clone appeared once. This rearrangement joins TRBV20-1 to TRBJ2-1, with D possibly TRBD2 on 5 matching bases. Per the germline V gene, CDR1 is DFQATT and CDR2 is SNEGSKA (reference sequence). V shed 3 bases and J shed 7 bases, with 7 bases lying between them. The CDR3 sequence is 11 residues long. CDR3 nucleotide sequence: TGCAGTGCTAGCGAGGGAAATGAGCAGTTCTTC. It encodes CSASEGNEQFF.

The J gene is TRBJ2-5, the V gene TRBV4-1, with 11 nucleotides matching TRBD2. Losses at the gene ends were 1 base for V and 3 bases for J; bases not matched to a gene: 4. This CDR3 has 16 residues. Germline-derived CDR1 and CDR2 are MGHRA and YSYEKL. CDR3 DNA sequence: TGCGCCAGCAGCCAAGTAACTAGCGGGAGTGAAGAGACCCAGTACTTC. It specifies CASSQVTSGSEETQYF.

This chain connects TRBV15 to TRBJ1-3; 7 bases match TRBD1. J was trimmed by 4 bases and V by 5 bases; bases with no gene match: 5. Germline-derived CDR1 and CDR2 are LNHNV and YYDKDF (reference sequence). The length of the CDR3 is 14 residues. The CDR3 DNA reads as TGTGCCACCAGCTCAGGGGACAGCGGAAACACCATATATTTT. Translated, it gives CATSSGDSGNTIYF.

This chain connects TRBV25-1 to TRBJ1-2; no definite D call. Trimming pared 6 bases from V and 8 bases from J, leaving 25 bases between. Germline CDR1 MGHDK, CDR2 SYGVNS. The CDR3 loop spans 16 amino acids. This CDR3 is CASSDYTLDIAKGYTF. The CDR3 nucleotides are TGTGCCAGCAGCGACTACACCCTAGACATCGCTAAGGGCTACACCTTC.

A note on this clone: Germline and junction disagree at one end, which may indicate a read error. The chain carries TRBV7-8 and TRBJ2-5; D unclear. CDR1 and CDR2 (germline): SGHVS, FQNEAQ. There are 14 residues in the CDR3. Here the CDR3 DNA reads TGTGCCAGCAGCTTAGCGGGCTACCAGGAGACCCAGTACTTC. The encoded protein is CASSLAGYQETQYF.

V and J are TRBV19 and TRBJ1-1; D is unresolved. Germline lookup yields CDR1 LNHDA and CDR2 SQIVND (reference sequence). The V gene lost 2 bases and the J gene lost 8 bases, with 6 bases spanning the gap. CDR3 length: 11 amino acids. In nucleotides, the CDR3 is TGTGCCAGTAGTATATTCCAGGAAGCTTTCTTT. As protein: CASSIFQEAFF.

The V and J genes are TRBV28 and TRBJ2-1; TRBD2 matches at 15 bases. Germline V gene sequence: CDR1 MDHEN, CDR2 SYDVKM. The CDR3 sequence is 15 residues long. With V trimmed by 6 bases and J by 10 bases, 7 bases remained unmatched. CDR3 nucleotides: TGTGCCAGCAGACAAAGGACTAGCGGGAGGGTGGAGCAGTTCTTC. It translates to CASRQRTSGRVEQFF.

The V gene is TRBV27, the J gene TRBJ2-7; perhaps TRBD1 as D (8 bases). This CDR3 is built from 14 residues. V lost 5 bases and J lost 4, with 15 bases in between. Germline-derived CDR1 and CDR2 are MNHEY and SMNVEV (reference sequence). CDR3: CASSLGQGGYEQYF. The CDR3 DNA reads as TGTGCCAGCAGTCTCGGACAGGGAGGGTACGAGCAGTACTTC.